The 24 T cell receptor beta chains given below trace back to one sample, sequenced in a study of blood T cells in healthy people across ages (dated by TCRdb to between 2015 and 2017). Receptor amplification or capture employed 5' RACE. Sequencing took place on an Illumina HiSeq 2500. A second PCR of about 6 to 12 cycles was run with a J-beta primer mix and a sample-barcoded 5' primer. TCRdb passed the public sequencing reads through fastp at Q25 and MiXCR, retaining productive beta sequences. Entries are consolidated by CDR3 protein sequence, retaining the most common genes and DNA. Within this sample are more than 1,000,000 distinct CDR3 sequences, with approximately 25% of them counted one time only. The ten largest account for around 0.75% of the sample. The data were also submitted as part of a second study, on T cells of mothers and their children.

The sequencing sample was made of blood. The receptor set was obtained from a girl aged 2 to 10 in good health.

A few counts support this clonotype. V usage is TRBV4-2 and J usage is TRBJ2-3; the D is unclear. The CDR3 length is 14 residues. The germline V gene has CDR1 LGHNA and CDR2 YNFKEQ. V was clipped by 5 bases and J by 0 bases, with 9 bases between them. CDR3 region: CASSTADSTDTQYF. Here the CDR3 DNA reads TGTGCCAGCAGCACCGCGGACAGCACAGATACGCAGTATTTT.

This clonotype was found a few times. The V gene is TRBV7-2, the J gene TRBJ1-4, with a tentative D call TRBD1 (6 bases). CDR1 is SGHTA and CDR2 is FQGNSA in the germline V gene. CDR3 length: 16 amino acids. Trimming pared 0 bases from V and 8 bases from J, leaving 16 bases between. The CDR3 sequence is CASSLAPTHQGEKLFF. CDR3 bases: TGTGCCAGCAGCTTAGCCCCGACACATCAGGGGGAAAAACTGTTTTTT.

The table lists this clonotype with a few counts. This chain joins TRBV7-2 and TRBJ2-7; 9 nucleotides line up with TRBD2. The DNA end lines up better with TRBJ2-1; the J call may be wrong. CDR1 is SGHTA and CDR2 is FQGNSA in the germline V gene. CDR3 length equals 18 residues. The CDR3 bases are TGTGCCAGCAGCGGACCTAGGCCTAGCGGGAAATATTACAATGAGCAGTTCTTC. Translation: CASSGPRPSGKYYNEQFF.

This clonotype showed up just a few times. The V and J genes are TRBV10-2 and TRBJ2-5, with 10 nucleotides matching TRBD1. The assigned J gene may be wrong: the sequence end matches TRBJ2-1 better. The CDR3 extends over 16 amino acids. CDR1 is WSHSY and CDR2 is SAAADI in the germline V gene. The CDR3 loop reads CASSEEGQGIRHEQFF. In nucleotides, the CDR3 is TGCGCCAGCAGTGAGGAGGGACAGGGGATCCGGCACGAGCAGTTCTTC.

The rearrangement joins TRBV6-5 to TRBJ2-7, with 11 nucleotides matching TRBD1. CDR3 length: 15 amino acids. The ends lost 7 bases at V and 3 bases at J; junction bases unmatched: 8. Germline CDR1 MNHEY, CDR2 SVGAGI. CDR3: CASIMYGTGGYEQYF. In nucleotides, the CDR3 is TGTGCCAGCATTATGTATGGGACAGGGGGCTACGAGCAGTACTTC.

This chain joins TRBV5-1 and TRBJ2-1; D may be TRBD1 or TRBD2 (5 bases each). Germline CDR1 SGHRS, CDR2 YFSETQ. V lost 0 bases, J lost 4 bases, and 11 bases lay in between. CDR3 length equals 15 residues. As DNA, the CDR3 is TGCGCCAGCAGCTTGGAGCCTGGGGGTTACAATGAGCAGTTCTTC. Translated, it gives CASSLEPGGYNEQFF.

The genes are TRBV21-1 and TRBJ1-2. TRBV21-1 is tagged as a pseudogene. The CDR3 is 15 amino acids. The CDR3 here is CASSKKGEGGYGYTF. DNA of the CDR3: TGTGCCAGCAGCAAAAAAGGCGAAGGAGGCTATGGCTACACCTTC.

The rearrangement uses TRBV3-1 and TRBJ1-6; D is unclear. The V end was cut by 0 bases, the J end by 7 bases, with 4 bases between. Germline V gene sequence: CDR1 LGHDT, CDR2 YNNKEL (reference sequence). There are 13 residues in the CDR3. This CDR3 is CASSQDNNSPLHF. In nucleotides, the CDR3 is TGTGCCAGCAGCCAAGATAACAATTCACCCCTCCACTTT.

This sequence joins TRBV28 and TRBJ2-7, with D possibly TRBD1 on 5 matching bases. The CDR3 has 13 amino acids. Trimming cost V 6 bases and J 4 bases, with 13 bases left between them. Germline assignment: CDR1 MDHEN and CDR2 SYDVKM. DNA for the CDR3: TGTGCCAGCAGATTCAGGGAAAATTACGAGCAGTACTTC. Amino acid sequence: CASRFRENYEQYF.

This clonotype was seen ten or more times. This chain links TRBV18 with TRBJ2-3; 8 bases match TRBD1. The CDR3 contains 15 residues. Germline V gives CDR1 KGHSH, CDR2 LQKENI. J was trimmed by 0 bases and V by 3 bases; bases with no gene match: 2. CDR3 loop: CASSPRQGSTDTQYF. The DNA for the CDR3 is TGTGCCAGCTCACCGCGACAGGGGAGCACAGATACGCAGTATTTT. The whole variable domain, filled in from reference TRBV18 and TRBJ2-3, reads NAGVMQNPRHLVRRRGQEARLRCSPMKGHSHVYWYRQLPEEGLKFMVYLQKENIIDESGMPKERFSAEFPKEGPSILRIQQVVRGDSAAYFCASSPRQGSTDTQYFGPGTRLTVL.

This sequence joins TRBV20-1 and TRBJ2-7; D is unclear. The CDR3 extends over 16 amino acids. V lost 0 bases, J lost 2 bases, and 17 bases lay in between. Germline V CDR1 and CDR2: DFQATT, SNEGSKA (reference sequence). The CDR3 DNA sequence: TGCAGTGCTAGAGACACCGGGTTGCGGAATCCCTACGAGCAGTACTTC. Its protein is CSARDTGLRNPYEQYF.

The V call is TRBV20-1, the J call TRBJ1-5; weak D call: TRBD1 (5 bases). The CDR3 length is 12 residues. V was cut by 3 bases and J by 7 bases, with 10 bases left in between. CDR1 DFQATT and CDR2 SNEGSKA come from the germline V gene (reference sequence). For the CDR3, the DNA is TGCAGTGCTAGCCAGGGCGAGCAGCCCCAGCATTTT. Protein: CSASQGEQPQHF.

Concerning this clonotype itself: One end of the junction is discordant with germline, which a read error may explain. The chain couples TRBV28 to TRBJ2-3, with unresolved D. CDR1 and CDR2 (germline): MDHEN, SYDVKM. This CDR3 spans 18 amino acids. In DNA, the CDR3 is TGTGCCAGCAGTTTTCTCCAGGTCGCCCGGCTTGGCACGGATACGCAGTATTTT. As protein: CASSFLQVARLGTDTQYF.

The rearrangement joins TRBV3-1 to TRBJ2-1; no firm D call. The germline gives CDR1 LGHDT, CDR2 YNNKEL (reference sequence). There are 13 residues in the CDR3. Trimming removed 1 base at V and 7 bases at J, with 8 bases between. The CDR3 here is CASSQGEGNEQFF. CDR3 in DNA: TGTGCCAGCAGCCAAGGGGAAGGGAATGAGCAGTTCTTC.

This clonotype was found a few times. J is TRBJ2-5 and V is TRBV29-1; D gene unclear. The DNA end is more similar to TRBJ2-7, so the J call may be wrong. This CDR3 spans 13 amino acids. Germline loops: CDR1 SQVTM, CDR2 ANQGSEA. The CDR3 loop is CSVAQPPYYEQYF. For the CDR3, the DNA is TGCAGCGTCGCCCAGCCCCCTTACTACGAGCAGTACTTC.

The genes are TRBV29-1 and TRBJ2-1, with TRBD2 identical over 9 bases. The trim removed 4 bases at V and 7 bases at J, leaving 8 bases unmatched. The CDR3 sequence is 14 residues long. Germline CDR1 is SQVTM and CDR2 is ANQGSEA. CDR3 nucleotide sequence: TGCAGCGTTGGTTTTAGACTAGCGGAAAATGAGCAGTTCTTC. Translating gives CSVGFRLAENEQFF.

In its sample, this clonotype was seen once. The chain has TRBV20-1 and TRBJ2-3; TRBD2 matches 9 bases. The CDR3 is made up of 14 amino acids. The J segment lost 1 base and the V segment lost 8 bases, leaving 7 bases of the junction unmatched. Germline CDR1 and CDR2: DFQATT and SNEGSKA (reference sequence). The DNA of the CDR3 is TGCAGTCTGGCAGCGGGAGGAGGCACAGATACGCAGTATTTT. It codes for CSLAAGGGTDTQYF.

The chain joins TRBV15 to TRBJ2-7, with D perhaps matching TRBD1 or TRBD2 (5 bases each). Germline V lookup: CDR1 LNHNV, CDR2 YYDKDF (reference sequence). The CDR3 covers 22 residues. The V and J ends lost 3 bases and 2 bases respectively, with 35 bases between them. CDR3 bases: TGTGCCACCAGCAGTCCCGTGGTTGGGGAGACGAAGGAGGCACGAGGGGCCTACGAGCAGTACTTC. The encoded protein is CATSSPVVGETKEARGAYEQYF.

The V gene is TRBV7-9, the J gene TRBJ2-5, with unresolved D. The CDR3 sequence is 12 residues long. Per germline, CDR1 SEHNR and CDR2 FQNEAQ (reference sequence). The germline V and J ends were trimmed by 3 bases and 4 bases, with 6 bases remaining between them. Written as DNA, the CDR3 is TGTGCCAGCAGCTTGCTAACAGAGACCCAGTACTTC. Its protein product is CASSLLTETQYF.

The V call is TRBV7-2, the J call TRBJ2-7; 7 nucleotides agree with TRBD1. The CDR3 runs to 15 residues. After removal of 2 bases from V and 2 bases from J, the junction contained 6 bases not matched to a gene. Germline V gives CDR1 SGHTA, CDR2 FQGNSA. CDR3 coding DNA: TGTGCCAGCAGCTTAACCGGGACAGACACCTACGAGCAGTACTTC. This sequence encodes CASSLTGTDTYEQYF.

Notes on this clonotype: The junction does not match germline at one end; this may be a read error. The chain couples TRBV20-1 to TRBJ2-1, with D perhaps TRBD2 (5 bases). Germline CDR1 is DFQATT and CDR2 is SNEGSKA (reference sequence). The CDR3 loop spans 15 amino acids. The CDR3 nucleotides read TGCAGTGCTAGAGATACGAGGGTCTCCAACAATGAGCAGTTCTTC. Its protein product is CSARDTRVSNNEQFF.

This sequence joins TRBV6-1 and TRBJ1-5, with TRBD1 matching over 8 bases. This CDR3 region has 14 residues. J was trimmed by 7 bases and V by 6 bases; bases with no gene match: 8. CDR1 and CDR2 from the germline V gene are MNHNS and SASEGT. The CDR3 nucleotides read TGTGCCAGCAGCTCAGACAGGGGAAAACAGCCCCAGCATTTT. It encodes CASSSDRGKQPQHF.

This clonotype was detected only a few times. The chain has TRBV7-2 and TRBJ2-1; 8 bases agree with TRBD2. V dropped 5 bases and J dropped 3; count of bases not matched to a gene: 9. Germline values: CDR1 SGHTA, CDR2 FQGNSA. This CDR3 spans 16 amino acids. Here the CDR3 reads CASSLVGGTSYNEQFF. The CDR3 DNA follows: TGTGCCAGCAGCCTTGTTGGGGGGACTAGCTACAATGAGCAGTTCTTC.

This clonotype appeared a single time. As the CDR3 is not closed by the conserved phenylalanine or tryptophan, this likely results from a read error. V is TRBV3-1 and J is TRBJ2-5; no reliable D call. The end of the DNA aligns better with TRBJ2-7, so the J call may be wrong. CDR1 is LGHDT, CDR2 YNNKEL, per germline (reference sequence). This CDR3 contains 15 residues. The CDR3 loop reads CASSQDPHPAYEQYL. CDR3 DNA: TGTGCCAGCAGCCAAGATCCTCACCCTGCCTACGAGCAGTACTTG.